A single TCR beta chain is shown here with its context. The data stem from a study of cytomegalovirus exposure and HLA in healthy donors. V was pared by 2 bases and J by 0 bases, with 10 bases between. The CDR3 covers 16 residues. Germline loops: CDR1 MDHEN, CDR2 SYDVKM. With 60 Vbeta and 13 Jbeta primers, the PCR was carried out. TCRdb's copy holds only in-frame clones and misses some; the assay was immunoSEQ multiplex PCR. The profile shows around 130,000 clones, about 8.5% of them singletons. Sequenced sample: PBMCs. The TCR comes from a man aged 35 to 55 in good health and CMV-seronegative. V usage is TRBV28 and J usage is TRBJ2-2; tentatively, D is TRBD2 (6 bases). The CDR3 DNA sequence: TGTGCCAGCAGTTTAATGGGCGGGGCGAACACCGGGGAGCTGTTTTTT. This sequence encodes CASSLMGGANTGELFF.